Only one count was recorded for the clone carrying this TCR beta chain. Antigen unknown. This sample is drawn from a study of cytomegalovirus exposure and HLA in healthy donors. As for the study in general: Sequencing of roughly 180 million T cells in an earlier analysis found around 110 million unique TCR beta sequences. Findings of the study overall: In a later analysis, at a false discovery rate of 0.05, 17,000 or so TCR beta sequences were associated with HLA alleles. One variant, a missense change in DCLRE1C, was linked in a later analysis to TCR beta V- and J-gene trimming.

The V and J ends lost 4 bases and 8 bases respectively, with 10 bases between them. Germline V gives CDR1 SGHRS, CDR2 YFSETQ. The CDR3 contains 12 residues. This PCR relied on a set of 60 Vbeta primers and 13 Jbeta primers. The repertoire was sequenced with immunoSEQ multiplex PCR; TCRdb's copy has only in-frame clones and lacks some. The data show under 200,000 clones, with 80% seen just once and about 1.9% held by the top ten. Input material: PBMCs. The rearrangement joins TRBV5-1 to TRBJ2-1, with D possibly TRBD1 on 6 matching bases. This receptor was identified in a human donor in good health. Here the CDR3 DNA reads TGCGCCAGCAGCCCGGACAGCGATGAGCAGTTCTTC. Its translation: CASSPDSDEQFF.